This passage covers 25 T cell receptor beta chains from one sample sequenced in a study of T-cell memory formation after mild COVID-19. MiXCR, run by TCRdb on the 5' RACE reads, gives a single entry per CDR3 protein. This table holds roughly 350,000 distinct CDR3 sequences, under 25% found once. Sample: PBMCs or a T cell subset sorted from them (not recorded which). The receptors derive from an adult woman who had mild COVID-19 (a few samples of this study predate the infection). Cell type and time point are not known.

This clonotype was detected only a few times. The chain is built from TRBV2 and TRBJ2-1, with TRBD2 matching 9 bases. CDR1 is SNHLY, CDR2 FYNNEI, per germline. The CDR3 covers 19 residues. Trimming cost V 0 bases and J 4 bases; bases outside gene matches: 13. The CDR3 here is CASSEASGSFRGGYNEQFF. As DNA, the CDR3 is TGTGCCAGCAGTGAAGCTAGCGGGAGTTTTCGAGGGGGGTACAATGAGCAGTTCTTC.

The genes are TRBV6-5 and TRBJ2-7; no firm D call. Germline V gene data show CDR1 as MNHEY and CDR2 as SVGAGI. There are 13 residues in the CDR3. Trimming took 10 bases from V and 0 from J, leaving 13 bases between them. CDR3: CATAQVISYEQYF. DNA for the CDR3: TGTGCCACCGCCCAGGTGATCTCCTACGAGCAGTACTTC.

This clonotype was recorded a few times. V is TRBV10-3 and J is TRBJ2-1; 9 positions agree with TRBD2. This CDR3 spans 14 amino acids. V shed 8 bases, J shed 6 bases, and the junction held 8 bases outside the gene matches. The germline V gene has CDR1 ENHRY and CDR2 SYGVKD. CDR3 loop: CAIAGRAGGNEQFF. Here the CDR3 DNA reads TGTGCCATCGCCGGTAGAGCGGGAGGCAATGAGCAGTTCTTC.

CDR3 residues: CASSHSGGSSNQPQHF. As DNA, the CDR3 is TGTGCCAGTAGCCATAGCGGGGGGTCTAGCAATCAGCCCCAGCATTTT. The V gene is TRBV19, the J gene TRBJ1-5; possible D gene TRBD1, 5 bases. The CDR3 sequence is 16 residues long. Trimming shortened V by 6 bases and J by 0 bases, and 15 bases separated the two germline ends. Germline V gene data show CDR1 as LNHDA and CDR2 as SQIVND (reference sequence).

This rearrangement joins TRBV7-9 to TRBJ2-7; D is ambiguous. V gave up 5 bases and J gave up 6 bases, with 11 bases separating them. The CDR3 loop spans 12 amino acids. Looked up from germline, CDR1 is SEHNR and CDR2 is FQNEAQ (reference sequence). The CDR3 region has the DNA TGTGCCAGCAGCCTACTTACTCTCGAGCAGTACTTC. This codes for CASSLLTLEQYF.

This clonotype showed up just a few times. This chain links TRBV6-1 with TRBJ2-3, with TRBD2 identical over 8 bases. Germline loops: CDR1 MNHNS, CDR2 SASEGT. Trimming cost V 10 bases and J 4 bases; bases outside gene matches: 13. The CDR3 runs 15 residues. The CDR3 here is CAITGTSDRADTQYF. In nucleotides, the CDR3 is TGTGCCATTACCGGGACTAGTGATAGGGCAGATACGCAGTATTTT.

The V call is TRBV2, the J call TRBJ2-1; D is ambiguous. V lost 6 bases and J lost 1, with 4 bases in between. This CDR3 has 12 residues. The germline CDR1 and CDR2 sequences are SNHLY and FYNNEI. CDR3 loop: CASRRSYNEQFF. The CDR3, as DNA: TGTGCCAGCAGAAGATCCTACAATGAGCAGTTCTTC.

This rearrangement joins TRBV20-1 to TRBJ2-1; no clear D. Looked up from germline, CDR1 is DFQATT and CDR2 is SNEGSKA (reference sequence). Trimming cost V 6 bases and J 0 bases, with 12 bases left between them. The CDR3 length is 14 residues. CDR3 in amino acids: CSASDISSYNEQFF. The CDR3 nucleotides are TGCAGTGCCTCAGACATCAGCTCCTACAATGAGCAGTTCTTC.

The chain carries TRBV7-6 and TRBJ2-5; 9 positions agree with TRBD1. Germline V gene data show CDR1 as SGHVS and CDR2 as FNYEAQ. V shed 3 bases and J 4 bases; nucleotides not matched to a gene: 6. The CDR3 runs to 15 residues. The CDR3 here is CASSFSPGQGETQYF. Written as DNA, the CDR3 is TGTGCCAGCAGCTTTAGCCCGGGACAGGGAGAGACCCAGTACTTC.

The chain links TRBV12-3 or TRBV12-4 to TRBJ1-1, with D possibly TRBD1 on 5 matching bases. The CDR3 runs to 14 residues. V was clipped by 4 bases and J by 5 bases, with 14 bases between them. The CDR3 sequence: CASSSTGGLTEAFF. The CDR3 coding sequence is TGTGCCAGCAGTTCCACAGGAGGCTTAACTGAAGCTTTCTTT.

This clonotype showed up just a few times. The V gene is TRBV24-1, the J gene TRBJ2-2, with D tentatively TRBD2 (6 bases). CDR3 length: 15 residues. The V end lost 3 bases, the J end lost 3 bases, and 10 bases lay between the germline ends. Per the germline V gene, CDR1 is KGHDR and CDR2 is SFDVKD. CDR3 nucleotides: TGTGCCACCAGTGATCCGGGGGTGTACACCGGGGAGCTGTTTTTT. Protein sequence: CATSDPGVYTGELFF.

This clonotype was seen a few times. CDR3 nucleotide sequence: TGCGCCAGCAGCTTGGAGGCGGCATCCGGGACTAGCAAGTTCTTC. Protein sequence: CASSLEAASGTSKFF. The V and J genes are TRBV5-1 and TRBJ2-1, with TRBD2 matching 9 bases. V was clipped by 0 bases and J by 14 bases; unmatched bases: 12. The CDR3 is made up of 15 amino acids. The germline gives CDR1 SGHRS, CDR2 YFSETQ.

This clonotype was picked up many times. The J gene is TRBJ2-5, the V gene TRBV7-9; D is perhaps TRBD2 (5 bases). Germline values: CDR1 SEHNR, CDR2 FQNEAQ (reference sequence). Trimming removed 0 bases at V and 5 bases at J, with 13 bases between. CDR3 length: 15 residues. The CDR3, as DNA: TGTGCCAGCAGCTTAGCGCGGTCGGTAGCGGAGACCCAGTACTTC. Its translation: CASSLARSVAETQYF.

The chain employs TRBV7-9 and TRBJ2-3; 8 bases agree with TRBD2. There are 17 residues in the CDR3. J gave up 3 bases and V 1 base, and 9 bases lay outside the gene matches. Germline loops: CDR1 SEHNR, CDR2 FQNEAQ (reference sequence). CDR3 in amino acids: CASSLETSGPETDTQYF. The CDR3 region has the DNA TGTGCCAGCAGCTTAGAAACTAGCGGACCAGAAACAGATACGCAGTATTTT. Together with reference TRBV7-9 and TRBJ2-3, the CDR3 gives the full variable domain: DTGVSQNPRHKITKRGQNVTFRCDPISEHNRLYWYRQTLGQGPEFLTYFQNEAQLEKSRLLSDRFSAERPKGSFSTLEIQRTEQGDSAMYLCASSLETSGPETDTQYFGPGTRLTVL.

This clonotype occurred a few times. The chain recombines TRBV12-3 or TRBV12-4 with TRBJ1-1; 8 bases map to TRBD1. Trimming at V came to 4 bases and at J to 7 bases, leaving 14 bases not matched to a gene. The CDR3 is 16 residues long. CDR3: CASSSHGVTGAHEAFF. CDR3 coding DNA: TGTGCCAGCAGTTCCCATGGGGTGACAGGGGCCCATGAAGCTTTCTTT.

The chain is built from TRBV2 and TRBJ1-1; unclear D gene. With 2 bases removed from V and 7 bases from J, the gap between germline ends came to 11 bases. This CDR3 has 13 residues. Germline V gene data show CDR1 as SNHLY and CDR2 as FYNNEI. The chain's CDR3 is CASSELLAGEAFF. The DNA of the CDR3 is TGTGCCAGCAGTGAATTACTGGCGGGTGAAGCTTTCTTT. Full variable domain (outside the CDR3, taken from reference TRBV2 and TRBJ1-1): EPEVTQTPSHQVTQMGQEVILRCVPISNHLYFYWYRQILGQKVEFLVSFYNNEISEKSEIFDDQFSVERPDGSNFTLKIRSTKLEDSAMYFCASSELLAGEAFFGQGTRLTVV.

This clonotype occurred a few times. J is TRBJ2-1 and V is TRBV20-1; the match to TRBD2 covers 9 bases. Germline CDR1 reads DFQATT; CDR2 reads SNEGSKA (reference sequence). Trimming cost V 1 base and J 9 bases; bases outside gene matches: 10. The CDR3 spans 15 residues. CDR3 sequence (DNA): TGCAGTGCTAGAGTCCTAGCGGGACTCACAAGTGAGCAGTTCTTC. This translates into CSARVLAGLTSEQFF.

This clonotype was seen only a few times. The V gene is TRBV5-6, the J gene TRBJ2-3; no clear D. The CDR3 length is 15 residues. Germline loops: CDR1 SGHDT, CDR2 YYEEEE. Trimming took 6 bases from V and 0 from J, leaving 14 bases between them. The CDR3 sequence is CASTLDPSSTDTQYF. DNA for the CDR3: TGTGCCAGCACCCTCGACCCAAGCAGCACAGATACGCAGTATTTT.

This clonotype occurred a few times. The chain carries TRBV5-6 and TRBJ1-2; 7 bases are a match to TRBD1. J lost 5 bases, V lost 2 bases, and 21 bases had no gene match. The CDR3 is 19 amino acids. The germline V gene encodes CDR1 SGHDT and CDR2 YYEEEE. CDR3: CASSLYKPSRQGENYGYTF. Here the CDR3 DNA reads TGTGCCAGCAGCTTATACAAACCATCGCGACAGGGTGAAAATTATGGCTACACCTTC.

The chain recombines TRBV5-6 with TRBJ2-3; 11 bases fit TRBD2. Germline lookup yields CDR1 SGHDT and CDR2 YYEEEE. V dropped 3 bases and J dropped 11; count of bases not matched to a gene: 2. The CDR3 loop spans 12 amino acids. The DNA of the CDR3 is TGTGCCAGCAGCTATACTAGCGGGGGGCAGTATTTT. Protein sequence: CASSYTSGGQYF.

This clonotype was picked up many times. The V and J genes are TRBV5-1 and TRBJ1-1; TRBD1 might be the D (5 bases). Germline V gene sequence: CDR1 SGHRS, CDR2 YFSETQ. Trimming removed 4 bases at V and 2 bases at J, with 12 bases between. The CDR3 consists of 14 residues. The CDR3 nucleotides are TGCGCCAGCAGCCTGACGGGGCTAAACACTGAAGCTTTCTTT. Translation: CASSLTGLNTEAFF.

V usage is TRBV10-3 and J usage is TRBJ1-1; D gene unclear. V lost 0 bases and J lost 11, with 13 bases in between. The length of the CDR3 is 13 residues. CDR1 is ENHRY, CDR2 SYGVKD, per germline. The CDR3 region has the DNA TGTGCCATCAGTGAGTCGGTGGCCAGAACCGCTTTCTTT. Its protein is CAISESVARTAFF.

Remarks on this clonotype: A read error is likely, as this CDR3 ends without the conserved phenylalanine or tryptophan. This chain joins TRBV20-1 and TRBJ2-6, with TRBD1 matching 8 bases. CDR1 is DFQATT and CDR2 is SNEGSKA in the germline V gene (reference sequence). After removal of 1 base from V and 2 bases from J, the junction contained 4 bases not matched to a gene. The CDR3 length is 16 residues. Here the CDR3 reads CSARGTGTPGANVLTC. CDR3 coding DNA: TGCAGTGCTAGAGGGACAGGGACCCCTGGGGCCAACGTCCTGACTTGC.

The chain employs TRBV5-1 and TRBJ2-5; perhaps D is TRBD1 or TRBD2 (5 bases each). This CDR3 region has 15 residues. CDR1 SGHRS and CDR2 YFSETQ come from the germline V gene. The V end lost 2 bases, the J end lost 1 base, and 12 bases lay between the germline ends. The CDR3 spells CASSFTRDPQETQYF. The CDR3 DNA reads TGCGCCAGCAGCTTTACCAGGGACCCCCAAGAGACCCAGTACTTC.

This rearrangement joins TRBV14 to TRBJ2-2; a possible D gene is TRBD2 (5 bases). The CDR3 is made up of 15 amino acids. In germline, CDR1 is SGHDN, CDR2 FVKESK. With 4 bases removed from V and 5 bases from J, the gap between germline ends came to 14 bases. This chain's CDR3 is CASSLRIGLTGELFF. The CDR3 DNA reads as TGTGCCAGCAGCCTACGAATAGGACTTACCGGGGAGCTGTTTTTT.